The rows below give T cell receptor beta chains drawn from one sample of a study of post-analysis software for immune sequencing data. TCRdb independently ran MiXCR on the PCR reads; one entry per CDR3 protein. Of approximately 730,000 distinct CDR3 sequences listed, about 45% are singletons. The sample taken for sequencing was blood. The source is a girl aged 5-17 years with multiple sclerosis. Each CDR3 is given without its conserved first and last residue. The size entry is marked missing in some rows and otherwise reads once, few, many or a size class.

clone_size v_call cdr3_aa
NA TRBV11-2 ASSLEASLTDTQY
NA TRBV20-1 SAADRALGYEQY
NA TRBV29-1 SVGLSSGVSYNEQF
few TRBV6-5 ASSRTSGKNNEQF
NA TRBV7-8 ASSLAGVLHEQY
NA TRBV7-6 ASSPVPSAEQY
NA TRBV20-1 SAPEGGSPYEQY
NA TRBV6-5 ASRSTRRNEQY
NA TRBV7-2 ASSPWRAKGEQY
NA TRBV20-1 SARDYASGSLRTSTDTQY
NA TRBV7-9 ASSVASYEQY
NA TRBV6-2/TRBV6-3 ASSYGLWVEQF
NA TRBV7-9 ASSSPIAGGPKDTQY
NA TRBV10-3 AISESKASGYEQY
NA TRBV5-1 ASSTRQGASAYEQY
NA TRBV30 AWSVGQWSMETQY
NA TRBV28 ASSFGTSGRETQY
NA TRBV20-1 SASFGSYGYT
few TRBV29-1 SVRGQVRETQY
NA TRBV7-3 ASSPLTSGITGELF
few TRBV28 ASSSGSGRGTYEQY
NA TRBV12-3/TRBV12-4 ASTKAGSEETQY
many TRBV7-9 ASSRSNRTTNEKLF
NA TRBV4-2 ASTLGGLNGYT